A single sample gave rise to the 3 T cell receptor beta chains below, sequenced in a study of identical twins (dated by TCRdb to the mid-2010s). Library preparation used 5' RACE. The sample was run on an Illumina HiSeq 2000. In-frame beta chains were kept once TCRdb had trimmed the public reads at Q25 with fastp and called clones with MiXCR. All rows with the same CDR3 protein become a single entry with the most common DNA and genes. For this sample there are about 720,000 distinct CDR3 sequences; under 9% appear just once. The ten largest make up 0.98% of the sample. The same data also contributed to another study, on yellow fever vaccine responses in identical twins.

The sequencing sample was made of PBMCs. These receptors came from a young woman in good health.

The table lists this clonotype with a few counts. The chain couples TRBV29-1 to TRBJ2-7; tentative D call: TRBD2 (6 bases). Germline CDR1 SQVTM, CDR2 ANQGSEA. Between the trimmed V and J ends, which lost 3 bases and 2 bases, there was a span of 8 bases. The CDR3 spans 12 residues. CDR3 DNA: TGCAGCGTTGATGGGGGGACCTACGAGCAGTACTTC. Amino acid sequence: CSVDGGTYEQYF.

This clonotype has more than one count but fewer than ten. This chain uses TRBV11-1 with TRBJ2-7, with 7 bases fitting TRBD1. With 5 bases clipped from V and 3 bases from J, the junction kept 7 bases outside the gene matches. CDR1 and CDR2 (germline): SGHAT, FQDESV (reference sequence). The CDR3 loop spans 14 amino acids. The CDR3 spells CASSRDRVDYEQYF. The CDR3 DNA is TGTGCCAGCAGCCGGGACAGAGTAGACTACGAGCAGTACTTC.

This CDR3 reads CASSSGLAGRLPDTQYF. CDR3 nucleotides: TGTGCCAGCAGCTCCGGACTAGCGGGCCGCTTGCCAGATACGCAGTATTTT. J is TRBJ2-3 and V is TRBV7-9; the match to TRBD2 covers 11 bases. This CDR3 spans 17 amino acids. J gave up 4 bases and V 4 bases, and 10 bases lay outside the gene matches. Germline-derived CDR1 and CDR2 are SEHNR and FQNEAQ (reference sequence).